This T cell receptor beta chain was identified during a study of cytomegalovirus exposure and HLA in healthy donors. Clones were read by immunoSEQ multiplex PCR, and TCRdb kept only the in-frame ones, dropping some. The sample includes 200,000 to 250,000 clones, around nine tenths of them seen just once. General study points: Listed as cytomegalovirus-associated were roughly 180 TCR beta chains. The majority of TCR sequences were rare, yet some public TCRs appeared in many donors. The authors confirmed in vitro that a few CMV-associated chains were specific for CMV antigens. The TCR clusters that emerged in the first cohort tended, a later analysis found, to co-occur in the approximately 130 validation repertoires.

Regarding this clone: Its antigen is not known.

Germline values: CDR1 SGHRS, CDR2 YFSETQ. CDR3 length: 15 amino acids. V was cut by 0 bases and J by 1 base, with 10 bases left in between. The origin of this receptor is a man between 18 and 35 years old in good health and CMV-seronegative. The chain employs TRBV5-1 and TRBJ1-1; tentatively, D is TRBD1 (5 bases). The sample was PBMCs. Here the CDR3 reads CASSLAPTENTEAFF. The CDR3 DNA reads TGCGCCAGCAGCTTGGCCCCGACAGAGAACACTGAAGCTTTCTTT. Supplemented by reference TRBV5-1 and TRBJ1-1, the full variable domain reads KAGVTQTPRYLIKTRGQQVTLSCSPISGHRSVSWYQQTPGQGLQFLFEYFSETQRNKGNFPGRFSGRQFSNSRSEMNVSTLELGDSALYLCASSLAPTENTEAFFGQGTRLTVV.